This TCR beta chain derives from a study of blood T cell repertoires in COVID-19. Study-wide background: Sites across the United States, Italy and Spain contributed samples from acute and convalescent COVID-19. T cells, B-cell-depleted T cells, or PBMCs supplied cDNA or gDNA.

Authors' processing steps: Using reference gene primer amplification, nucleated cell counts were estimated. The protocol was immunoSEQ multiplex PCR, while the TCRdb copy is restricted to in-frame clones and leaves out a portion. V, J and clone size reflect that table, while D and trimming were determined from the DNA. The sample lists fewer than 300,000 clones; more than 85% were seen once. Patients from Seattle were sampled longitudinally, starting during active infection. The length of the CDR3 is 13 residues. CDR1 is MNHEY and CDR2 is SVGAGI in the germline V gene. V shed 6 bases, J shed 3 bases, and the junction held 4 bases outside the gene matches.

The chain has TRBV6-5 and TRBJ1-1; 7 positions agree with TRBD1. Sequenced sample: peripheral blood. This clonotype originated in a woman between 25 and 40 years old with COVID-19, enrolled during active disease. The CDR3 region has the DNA TGTGCCAGCAGCAGAACAGGGGACACTGAAGCTTTCTTT. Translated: CASSRTGDTEAFF.